This entry features one TCR beta chain sequence. The antigen remains undetermined. Germline-derived CDR1 and CDR2 are SGHNT and YYREEE (reference sequence). This CDR3 comprises 15 residues. The V end lost 3 bases, the J end lost 0 bases, and 12 bases lay between the germline ends. Time point of the sample: recipient sample about 28 days before transplant, after cytoreduction. Samples: about 28 days before transplant, then days 30, 100 and 180 after. This record belongs to a study of T cell clonotyping in hematopoietic cell transplantation. Study background: Recipient samples before transplant were obtained post-cytoreduction.

Only in-frame clones appear in the TCRdb table, and some are missing; sequencing was by immunoSEQ multiplex PCR. The table lists approximately 11,000 clones, more than 85% of them singletons. Study-wide points: Higher Inverse Simpson Index values in graft donor and pretransplant recipient predicted broader posttransplant TCR diversity.

V and J are TRBV5-4 and TRBJ2-5, with no clear D. The sequences come from peripheral blood mononuclear cells, collected before stem cell transplant. This receptor was obtained from a woman aged 35 to 49 with acute myeloid leukemia. Some clones in this sample may be carry-over from other donors' samples. CDR3 DNA sequence: TGTGCCAGCAGCTCACAAAAACGCGACCAAGAGACCCAGTACTTC. Its translation is CASSSQKRDQETQYF.